The 21 T cell receptor beta chains given below trace back to one sample, sequenced in a study of regulatory T cells in long-lasting Graves disease. Time point described: persistent/refractory GD, antithyroid drugs over 5 years with positive TRAb. Isolated PBMC RNA provided the starting material for the TCR library. TCR beta libraries were built with iRepertoire HTBI primers and Arm-PCR of CDR3 regions. One entry per CDR3 protein, called by TCRdb with MiXCR from the multiplex PCR reads. The table shows about 470,000 distinct CDR3 sequences, with around a fifth occurring only once. The sequences come from peripheral blood mononuclear cells (PBMCs), collected when the disease was refractory, from a patient treated with antithyroid drugs. These receptors all come from a female donor with Graves disease.

This clonotype was seen at least ten times. The rearrangement links TRBV28 to TRBJ1-6; D may be TRBD1 (5 bases). CDR1 is MDHEN and CDR2 is SYDVKM in the germline V gene. The V end lost 5 bases, the J end lost 5 bases, and 10 bases lay between the germline ends. CDR3 length equals 14 residues. The DNA of the CDR3 is TGTGCCAGCAGTCCCGGGACGAATAATTCACCCCTCCACTTT. Protein sequence: CASSPGTNNSPLHF.

This clonotype was picked up many times. The gene calls are TRBV12-3 or TRBV12-4 and TRBJ2-5; TRBD2 matches 8 bases. Germline trimming cut 4 bases from V and 4 bases from J; bases unmatched to any gene: 5. This CDR3 contains 14 residues. CDR3 sequence: CASSSGLAGETQYF. CDR3 DNA: TGTGCCAGCAGTTCAGGACTAGCAGGAGAGACCCAGTACTTC.

This rearrangement joins TRBV20-1 to TRBJ2-7; 7 bases agree with TRBD1. CDR1 and CDR2 from the germline V gene are DFQATT and SNEGSKA (reference sequence). The ends lost 3 bases at V and 0 bases at J; junction bases unmatched: 8. This CDR3 is 15 amino acids long. The CDR3 nucleotides read TGCAGTGCTAGGCCCCGGACAGGCTTCTCCTACGAGCAGTACTTC. It codes for CSARPRTGFSYEQYF.

Remarks on this clonotype: Germline is not matched at one junction end, which may reflect a read error. The chain recombines TRBV9 with TRBJ1-4; TRBD1 is a possible D gene (6 bases). CDR3 length equals 14 residues. Germline CDR1 reads SGDLS; CDR2 reads YYNGEE. Here the CDR3 reads CTSSARPGDEKLFF. CDR3 in DNA: TGTACCAGCAGCGCGCGGCCAGGGGATGAAAAACTGTTTTTT.

The sample holds many counts of this clonotype. V and J are TRBV10-3 and TRBJ2-1, with TRBD2 matching 15 bases. Looked up from germline, CDR1 is ENHRY and CDR2 is SYGVKD. V shed 2 bases, J shed 6 bases, and the junction held 2 bases outside the gene matches. There are 16 residues in the CDR3. In DNA, the CDR3 is TGTGCCATCAGTGAGAGGACTAGCGGGGGGGCCAATGAGCAGTTCTTC. This codes for CAISERTSGGANEQFF.

A few counts support this clonotype. The chain combines TRBV3-1 with TRBJ2-3, with 8 positions matching TRBD2. Germline V gene sequence: CDR1 LGHDT, CDR2 YNNKEL (reference sequence). Trimming took 1 base from V and 4 from J; bases not matched to a gene: 4. The CDR3 length is 15 residues. The CDR3 region has the DNA TGTGCCAGCAGCCAAGCTGCGGGAGGCGCAGATACGCAGTATTTT. Its protein is CASSQAAGGADTQYF.

Note on this clonotype: A read error may be the cause here, since a much bigger clone is one base away. This chain links TRBV7-9 with TRBJ1-6; D remains unclear. The V end was cut by 1 base, the J end by 10 bases, with 8 bases between. CDR1 and CDR2 from the germline V gene are SEHNR and FQNEAQ (reference sequence). The CDR3 is 13 amino acids. CDR3 loop: CASSLGLQSPLHF. DNA of the CDR3: TGTGCCAGCAGCTTAGGCCTGCAATCACCCCTCCACTTT.

The chain links TRBV15 to TRBJ2-3, with TRBD2 matching over 8 bases. The CDR3 runs to 15 residues. J gave up 4 bases and V 1 base, and 4 bases lay outside the gene matches. Looked up from germline, CDR1 is LNHNV and CDR2 is YYDKDF (reference sequence). This CDR3 reads CATSRVSGSADTQYF. The CDR3 DNA sequence: TGTGCCACCAGCAGAGTCAGCGGGAGTGCAGATACGCAGTATTTT.

This clonotype was recorded many times. J is TRBJ1-2 and V is TRBV20-1, with D uncertain. This CDR3 comprises 13 residues. Per germline, CDR1 DFQATT and CDR2 SNEGSKA (reference sequence). As DNA, the CDR3 is TGCAGGGTTGGAATTCACCCAGACTATGGCTACACCTTC. Translated: CRVGIHPDYGYTF.

This clonotype was recorded many times. V and J are TRBV24-1 and TRBJ2-5, with 8 bases that match TRBD1. The J segment lost 5 bases and the V segment lost 4 bases, leaving 2 bases of the junction unmatched. The germline V gene has CDR1 KGHDR and CDR2 SFDVKD. The CDR3 is made up of 13 amino acids. CDR3: CATSEWTGETQYF. The CDR3 DNA reads as TGTGCCACCAGTGAATGGACAGGGGAGACCCAGTACTTC.

This chain joins TRBV12-3 or TRBV12-4 and TRBJ2-2, with D tentatively TRBD1 (6 bases). The V end lost 3 bases, the J end lost 4 bases, and 15 bases lay between the germline ends. The CDR3 has 16 amino acids. DNA for the CDR3: TGTGCCAGCAGTTTTGGGCAGGGGACCTCCACCGGGGAGCTGTTTTTT. It is translated as CASSFGQGTSTGELFF.

This clonotype was observed at least ten times. The chain carries TRBV2 and TRBJ2-2; D may be TRBD1 (5 bases). The CDR3 sequence is 14 residues long. V lost 5 bases and J lost 1, with 8 bases in between. Germline CDR1 reads SNHLY; CDR2 reads FYNNEI. DNA for the CDR3: TGTGCCAGCAGTCGTGACAGGAACACCGGGGAGCTGTTTTTT. This codes for CASSRDRNTGELFF.

This chain links TRBV7-9 with TRBJ1-3; D remains unclear. V lost 3 bases and J 0 bases, leaving 12 bases between the germline ends. CDR1 and CDR2 (germline): SEHNR, FQNEAQ (reference sequence). The CDR3 is 16 amino acids. CDR3 coding DNA: TGTGCCAGCAGCTTTTTTCCCGGAGACTCTGGAAACACCATATATTTT. Protein product: CASSFFPGDSGNTIYF. Drawing the rest from reference TRBV7-9 and TRBJ1-3, the complete variable domain is DTGVSQNPRHKITKRGQNVTFRCDPISEHNRLYWYRQTLGQGPEFLTYFQNEAQLEKSRLLSDRFSAERPKGSFSTLEIQRTEQGDSAMYLCASSFFPGDSGNTIYFGEGSWLTVV.

This clonotype was counted a few times. The chain combines TRBV7-9 with TRBJ2-7; weak D call: TRBD2 (5 bases). CDR1 and CDR2 from the germline V gene are SEHNR and FQNEAQ (reference sequence). There are 11 residues in the CDR3. Trimming took off 3 bases at V and 6 bases at J, with 6 bases between the two ends. The CDR3 DNA is TGTGCCAGCAGCTTCCTAGCCGAGCAGTACTTC. The encoded protein is CASSFLAEQYF.

The table lists this clonotype with a few counts. The rearrangement links TRBV4-1 to TRBJ1-4; D remains ambiguous. CDR3 length equals 14 residues. V lost 4 bases and J lost 14, with 20 bases in between. The germline V gene encodes CDR1 MGHRA and CDR2 YSYEKL. The CDR3 is CASSPYTERVVLFF. DNA of the CDR3: TGCGCCAGCAGCCCGTACACAGAGCGAGTAGTCCTGTTTTTT.

This clonotype has a count of ten or more. The rearrangement links TRBV28 to TRBJ2-7; 9 nucleotides match TRBD2. Germline loops: CDR1 MDHEN, CDR2 SYDVKM. This CDR3 comprises 14 residues. The junction had 3 bases not matched to a gene; V was cut back by 3 bases and J by 3 bases. The CDR3 protein is CASSFLAGVYEQYF. CDR3 nucleotides: TGTGCCAGCAGTTTCTTAGCGGGGGTCTACGAGCAGTACTTC.

V gene TRBV6-1 combines with J gene TRBJ2-7; 10 bases align to TRBD2. CDR1 MNHNS and CDR2 SASEGT come from the germline V gene. V lost 6 bases, J lost 1 base, and 9 bases stayed unmatched. The CDR3 totals 16 residues. The CDR3 nucleotides read TGTGCCAGCAGACCGACTTTGACTAGCGGGTCCTACGAGCAGTACTTC. It is translated as CASRPTLTSGSYEQYF.

The table lists this clonotype with a count of one. A much larger clone sits a single nucleotide away, making a read error possible. The rearrangement uses TRBV20-1 and TRBJ2-5; 14 bases are shared with TRBD2. Germline CDR1 and CDR2: DFQATT and SNEGSKA (reference sequence). The CDR3 runs 15 residues. The CDR3 region is CSAPLTSGRAGTQHF. In DNA, the CDR3 is TGCAGTGCTCCTCTGACTAGCGGGAGGGCCGGGACCCAGCACTTC.

This chain connects TRBV7-2 to TRBJ2-5, with 7 bases fitting TRBD2. Per germline, CDR1 SGHTA and CDR2 FQGNSA. Trimming at V came to 5 bases and at J to 5 bases, leaving 5 bases not matched to a gene. The CDR3 sequence is 13 residues long. In DNA form, the CDR3 reads TGTGCCAGCAGCCCACGGACTAGGGAGACCCAGTACTTC. Protein: CASSPRTRETQYF.

The J gene is TRBJ1-1, the V gene TRBV4-1; D ambiguous. V was clipped by 0 bases and J by 1 base, with 15 bases between them. Germline-derived CDR1 and CDR2 are MGHRA and YSYEKL. This CDR3 is built from 17 residues. As DNA, the CDR3 is TGCGCCAGCAGCCAAGATGACGGAAGACACCAGAACACTGAAGCTTTCTTT. The encoded protein is CASSQDDGRHQNTEAFF.

At least ten counts were recorded for this clonotype. The chain joins TRBV28 to TRBJ1-5, with D tentatively TRBD1 (6 bases). Between the trimmed V and J ends, which lost 1 base and 2 bases, there was a span of 15 bases. The CDR3 totals 17 residues. From germline, CDR1 is MDHEN and CDR2 SYDVKM. Written as DNA, the CDR3 is TGTGCCAGCAGTTTATACCAGGCAGGGGCAGGCAATCAGCCCCAGCATTTT. It encodes CASSLYQAGAGNQPQHF. The variable domain in full, with the rest retrieved from reference TRBV28 and TRBJ1-5, is DVKVTQSSRYLVKRTGEKVFLECVQDMDHENMFWYRQDPGLGLRLIYFSYDVKMKEKGDIPEGYSVSREKKERFSLILESASTNQTSMYLCASSLYQAGAGNQPQHFGDGTRLSIL.